Each of the 28 T cell receptor beta chains below was sequenced from the same sample in a study of OX40 agonist ivuxolimab in advanced cancers. TCRdb keeps only in-frame clones here, not all; method: immunoSEQ multiplex PCR. Here the sample spans more than 90,000 clones, about 80% being singletons. The sample in question was CD4+ or CD8+ T cells sorted from blood, obtained in a trial of the OX40 agonist ivuxolimab. All receptors derive from an adult with an advanced solid tumor such as melanoma, head and neck, liver or kidney cancer.

This rearrangement joins TRBV7-9 to TRBJ2-7; D may match TRBD1 or TRBD2 (7 bases each). Germline V gene data show CDR1 as SEHNR and CDR2 as FQNEAQ (reference sequence). This CDR3 is built from 15 residues. V was clipped by 2 bases and J by 9 bases, with 20 bases between them. The CDR3 loop reads CASSLSTGSGTGQYF. The CDR3 bases are TGTGCCAGCAGCTTATCGACAGGGAGCGGGACGGGGCAGTACTTC.

This rearrangement joins TRBV7-9 to TRBJ2-6; D possibly corresponds to TRBD1 (5 bases). Germline values: CDR1 SEHNR, CDR2 FQNEAQ (reference sequence). This CDR3 is built from 18 residues. Trimming removed 4 bases from V and 2 bases from J, with 18 bases in between. CDR3 coding DNA: TGTGCCAGCAGCTCCGCAAACTTCAGGGTCCCTGGGGCCAACGTCCTGACTTTC. Amino acids: CASSSANFRVPGANVLTF.

This clone was seen a single time. The chain joins TRBV7-2 to TRBJ2-7, with 7 bases matching TRBD2. J gave up 2 bases and V 2 bases, and 3 bases lay outside the gene matches. CDR1 and CDR2 (germline): SGHTA, FQGNSA. This CDR3 spans 14 amino acids. CDR3 DNA sequence: TGTGCCAGCAGCTTACAGGCGGGAGCCTACGAGCAGTACTTC. Its protein product is CASSLQAGAYEQYF.

This rearrangement joins TRBV9 to TRBJ2-1; the D gene could be TRBD1 or TRBD2 (5 bases each). The CDR3 sequence is 15 residues long. Trimming left V 2 bases short and J 0 bases short, with 9 bases between. Germline CDR1 reads SGDLS; CDR2 reads YYNGEE. The CDR3, as DNA: TGTGCCAGCAGCGTCGGGGCAAGCTCCTACAATGAGCAGTTCTTC. It translates to CASSVGASSYNEQFF.

This chain links TRBV4-1 with TRBJ2-5; 10 bases are a match to TRBD1. Germline trimming cut 3 bases from V and 6 bases from J; bases unmatched to any gene: 10. CDR1 and CDR2 (germline): MGHRA, YSYEKL. This CDR3 spans 16 amino acids. The CDR3 is CASSHTGQGRGQTQYF. The CDR3 DNA sequence: TGCGCCAGCAGCCATACGGGACAGGGGAGGGGACAGACCCAGTACTTC.

The V and J genes are TRBV5-6 and TRBJ2-7, with a possible D match to TRBD1 (6 bases). Germline CDR1 SGHDT, CDR2 YYEEEE. Trimming stripped 3 bases from V and 0 bases from J, with 10 bases between. CDR3 length: 14 residues. Here the CDR3 reads CASSYGQLSYEQYF. The CDR3 DNA follows: TGTGCCAGCAGCTACGGACAGCTCTCCTACGAGCAGTACTTC.

This clone was counted a few times. The chain is built from TRBV11-2 and TRBJ2-7; either TRBD1 or TRBD2 may supply D (5 bases each). Per germline, CDR1 SGHAT and CDR2 FQNNGV. With 2 bases removed from V and 3 bases from J, the gap between germline ends came to 8 bases. The CDR3 is 13 amino acids. CDR3 sequence reads: CASSLSGGYEQYF. CDR3 coding DNA: TGTGCCAGCAGCTTATCTGGGGGCTACGAGCAGTACTTC.

This clone is labeled medium-sized (0.01 to 0.1%). This chain joins TRBV6-4 and TRBJ1-4; D unclear. Germline V gene lookup returns CDR1 MRHNA and CDR2 SNTAGT. The CDR3 is made up of 14 amino acids. The V end was cut by 5 bases, the J end by 3 bases, with 10 bases between. The CDR3 reads CASSNPGSNEKLFF. CDR3 DNA sequence: TGTGCCAGCAGTAACCCAGGCTCTAATGAAAAACTGTTTTTT.

V gene TRBV7-2 combines with J gene TRBJ2-3; 9 bases line up with TRBD1. The CDR3 is 14 residues long. The V gene's germline CDR1 is SGHTA and CDR2 FQGNSA. Germline trimming cut 5 bases from V and 7 bases from J; bases unmatched to any gene: 7. The CDR3 nucleotides are TGTGCCAGCAGCCCAAGACAGGGGGTAAATACGCAGTATTTT. This sequence encodes CASSPRQGVNTQYF. Drawing the rest from reference TRBV7-2 and TRBJ2-3, the complete variable domain is GAGVSQSPSNKVTEKGKDVELRCDPISGHTALYWYRQSLGQGLEFLIYFQGNSAPDKSGLPSDRFSAERTGGSVSTLTIQRTQQEDSAVYLCASSPRQGVNTQYFGPGTRLTVL.

This clone was counted a few times. The chain carries TRBV19 and TRBJ2-2; D is unresolved. The CDR3 loop spans 17 amino acids. The germline V gene has CDR1 LNHDA and CDR2 SQIVND (reference sequence). Deletions cut 6 bases from V and 5 bases from J, with 22 bases between. The CDR3 loop reads CASRGGGPTGRTGELFF. CDR3 nucleotides: TGTGCCAGTAGAGGCGGTGGTCCCACGGGCCGGACCGGGGAGCTGTTTTTT.

This rearrangement joins TRBV19 to TRBJ2-7; 8 bases map to TRBD1. Germline values: CDR1 LNHDA, CDR2 SQIVND (reference sequence). The CDR3 has 15 amino acids. Trimming at V came to 5 bases and at J to 5 bases, leaving 11 bases not matched to a gene. CDR3 residues: CASSGTGTGSNEQYF. CDR3 nucleotides: TGTGCCAGTAGTGGAACCGGGACAGGTTCCAACGAGCAGTACTTC.

The J gene is TRBJ2-7, the V gene TRBV9, with 8 bases fitting TRBD1. The CDR3 spans 14 residues. Per the germline V gene, CDR1 is SGDLS and CDR2 is YYNGEE. The V gene end was trimmed by 3 bases and the J gene end by 5 bases; junction bases not matched to a gene: 7. This chain's CDR3 is CASSARTGSNEQYF. Here the CDR3 DNA reads TGTGCCAGCAGCGCCCGGACAGGGAGCAACGAGCAGTACTTC. The complete variable domain, with remaining parts taken from reference TRBV9 and TRBJ2-7, reads DSGVTQTPKHLITATGQRVTLRCSPRSGDLSVYWYQQSLDQGLQFLIQYYNGEERAKGNILERFSAQQFPDLHSELNLSSLELGDSALYFCASSARTGSNEQYFGPGTRLTVT.

The genes are TRBV19 and TRBJ2-2, with 11 bases lining up with TRBD2. The length of the CDR3 is 22 residues. From germline, CDR1 is LNHDA and CDR2 SQIVND (reference sequence). J was trimmed by 3 bases and V by 3 bases; bases with no gene match: 21. CDR3 sequence (DNA): TGTGCCAGTAGTATGAAGGAAGCGGGAGGAGTAGCGGGAGGGCCTTACACCGGGGAGCTGTTTTTT. It yields the protein CASSMKEAGGVAGGPYTGELFF.

The genes are TRBV7-2 and TRBJ2-1; TRBD1 matches at 8 bases. With V trimmed by 2 bases and J by 4 bases, 1 base remained unmatched. The CDR3 length is 14 residues. Germline V CDR1 and CDR2: SGHTA, FQGNSA. As DNA, the CDR3 is TGTGCCAGCAGCTTAACAGGGGGTTACAATGAGCAGTTCTTC. Encoded protein: CASSLTGGYNEQFF. Together with reference TRBV7-2 and TRBJ2-1, the CDR3 gives the full variable domain: GAGVSQSPSNKVTEKGKDVELRCDPISGHTALYWYRQSLGQGLEFLIYFQGNSAPDKSGLPSDRFSAERTGGSVSTLTIQRTQQEDSAVYLCASSLTGGYNEQFFGPGTRLTVL.

J is TRBJ2-2 and V is TRBV5-1, with 9 bases lining up with TRBD1. The junction had 8 bases not matched to a gene; V was cut back by 4 bases and J by 1 base. CDR3 length: 17 amino acids. Germline-derived CDR1 and CDR2 are SGHRS and YFSETQ. The CDR3 here is CASSTGGFVGNTGELFF. CDR3 nucleotides: TGCGCCAGCAGCACAGGGGGCTTCGTCGGGAACACCGGGGAGCTGTTTTTT. Full variable domain (missing parts from reference TRBV5-1 and TRBJ2-2): KAGVTQTPRYLIKTRGQQVTLSCSPISGHRSVSWYQQTPGQGLQFLFEYFSETQRNKGNFPGRFSGRQFSNSRSEMNVSTLELGDSALYLCASSTGGFVGNTGELFFGEGSRLTVL.

This sequence joins TRBV14 and TRBJ2-5, with D hard to call. With 1 base removed from V and 2 bases from J, the gap between germline ends came to 11 bases. This CDR3 is built from 15 residues. CDR1 and CDR2 from the germline V gene are SGHDN and FVKESK. Written as DNA, the CDR3 is TGTGCCAGCAGCCAAGGGGCGGTACTTCAAGAGACCCAGTACTTC. The encoded protein is CASSQGAVLQETQYF.

The chain has TRBV18 and TRBJ2-7; unclear D gene. The CDR3 sequence is 14 residues long. CDR1 and CDR2 from the germline V gene are KGHSH and LQKENI. Trimming left V 3 bases short and J 2 bases short, with 11 bases between. This CDR3 reads CASSPLETPYEQYF. In nucleotides, the CDR3 is TGTGCCAGCTCACCCTTAGAAACCCCCTACGAGCAGTACTTC.

This clone was counted a single time. The chain carries TRBV2 and TRBJ2-1; TRBD1 is a possible D gene (6 bases). This CDR3 is built from 15 residues. V was shortened by 0 bases and J by 2 bases, with 8 bases between the two germline ends. Germline V gene sequence: CDR1 SNHLY, CDR2 FYNNEI. The DNA of the CDR3 is TGTGCCAGCAGTGAAGCGGGGGCCCCCTACAATGAGCAGTTCTTC. This gives the protein CASSEAGAPYNEQFF.

This clone was found a few times. V and J are TRBV30 and TRBJ1-2; D ambiguous. CDR1 is GTSNPN and CDR2 is SVGIG in the germline V gene (reference sequence). With 0 bases removed from V and 8 bases from J, the gap between germline ends came to 13 bases. The CDR3 has 13 residues. CDR3 sequence reads: CAWSVGINEGYTF. Here the CDR3 DNA reads TGTGCCTGGAGTGTAGGCATCAATGAAGGCTACACCTTC.

The CDR3, as DNA: TGTGCCAGCAGCGTAGCTAACCCCGGGGCCAACGTCCTGACTTTC. Amino acid sequence: CASSVANPGANVLTF. The chain recombines TRBV9 with TRBJ2-6; D uncertain. Trimming pared 0 bases from V and 4 bases from J, leaving 8 bases between. Germline values: CDR1 SGDLS, CDR2 YYNGEE. The CDR3 sequence is 15 residues long.

The genes are TRBV5-1 and TRBJ1-1; D call uncertain. Germline V gene data show CDR1 as SGHRS and CDR2 as YFSETQ. V was trimmed by 3 bases and J by 4 bases, leaving 13 bases between them. The CDR3 length is 14 residues. Here the CDR3 reads CASSSRVGSTEAFF. The CDR3 region has the DNA TGCGCCAGCAGCTCCCGGGTCGGGTCCACTGAAGCTTTCTTT.

This clone was observed a single time. The gene calls are TRBV10-3 and TRBJ2-1, with 7 nucleotides matching TRBD1. The CDR3 sequence is 19 residues long. The J segment lost 0 bases and the V segment lost 5 bases, leaving 16 bases of the junction unmatched. Germline V CDR1 and CDR2: ENHRY, SYGVKD. CDR3 loop: CAISFPSSGQISSYNEQFF. The CDR3 nucleotides read TGTGCCATCAGTTTCCCGTCCTCGGGACAGATTAGCTCCTACAATGAGCAGTTCTTC.

The chain carries TRBV6-6 and TRBJ2-7, with 7 bases lining up with TRBD2. Trimming removed 6 bases from V and 6 bases from J; junction bases left unmatched: 8. The CDR3 has 13 amino acids. CDR1 is MNHNY and CDR2 is SVGAGI in the germline V gene (reference sequence). The CDR3 nucleotides read TGTGCCAGCAGCCCTGGGAGGGTTCGCGAGCAGTACTTC. Amino acid sequence: CASSPGRVREQYF.

Regarding this clone: At one end the junction does not follow the germline gene, possibly because of a read error. The V call is TRBV6-5, the J call TRBJ1-1; D perhaps matches TRBD1 (6 bases). Per germline, CDR1 MNHEY and CDR2 SVGAGI. The length of the CDR3 is 12 residues. The CDR3 loop is CASSYSGAETFF. The CDR3 bases are TGTGCCAGCAGTTACTCGGGGGCTGAAACTTTCTTT.

This rearrangement joins TRBV5-8 to TRBJ1-5, with D perhaps matching TRBD1 (6 bases). CDR1 is SGHTS and CDR2 is YDEGEE in the germline V gene. Trimming removed 2 bases at V and 9 bases at J, with 18 bases between. The CDR3 covers 15 residues. CDR3 residues: CASSFYSGSGAPQHF. CDR3 sequence (DNA): TGTGCCAGCAGCTTCTATTCGGGGTCGGGGGCGCCCCAGCATTTT.

This clone was seen many times. The chain uses TRBV27 and TRBJ1-5, with D possibly TRBD1 on 5 matching bases. The CDR3 has 17 residues. CDR1 and CDR2 (germline): MNHEY, SMNVEV (reference sequence). Trimming shortened V by 5 bases and J by 4 bases, and 21 bases separated the two germline ends. This CDR3 reads CASSPTSQTGGNQPQHF. CDR3 DNA sequence: TGTGCCAGCAGTCCCACATCCCAGACGGGGGGAAATCAGCCCCAGCATTTT.

This chain links TRBV9 with TRBJ2-5; TRBD1 agrees at 8 bases. The J call is in doubt because the DNA end fits TRBJ2-7 better. CDR1 is SGDLS, CDR2 YYNGEE, per germline. This CDR3 is built from 14 residues. The CDR3 DNA reads TGTGCCAGCAGCGTAGGTTGGACAGGGTTCGAGCAGTACTTC. It codes for CASSVGWTGFEQYF.

This chain joins TRBV30 and TRBJ2-2; D gene uncertain. Per the germline V gene, CDR1 is GTSNPN and CDR2 is SVGIG (reference sequence). The CDR3 length is 11 residues. V was clipped by 7 bases and J by 8 bases, with 11 bases between them. CDR3 nucleotide sequence: TGTGCCTTCCACATTTTGGGGGAGCTGTTTTTT. This sequence encodes CAFHILGELFF.